Sequencing of this TCR beta chain was carried out in a study of OX40 agonist ivuxolimab in advanced cancers. Study conclusions and caveats: Normalized T-cell clonal expansion was also low in a subset of nonresponders. More expanded clones were found, on average, in CD8+ than in CD4+ T cells.

Germline V gives CDR1 MDHEN, CDR2 SYDVKM. This CDR3 contains 14 residues. The V gene lost 2 bases and the J gene lost 5 bases, with 12 bases spanning the gap. The protocol was immunoSEQ multiplex PCR, while the TCRdb copy is restricted to in-frame clones and leaves out a portion. The sample comprises 20,000 or so clones, approximately 81% of which are singletons, and roughly a quarter rests with the top ten. This clone is a singleton in its sample. Its antigen is not known. The sample in question was CD4+ or CD8+ T cells sorted from blood, obtained in a trial of the OX40 agonist ivuxolimab. This clonotype was sampled from an adult with an advanced solid tumor such as melanoma, head and neck, liver or kidney cancer. V is TRBV28 and J is TRBJ2-5; a weak D match, TRBD2 (5 bases). The DNA for the CDR3 is TGTGCCAGCAGTTTAATGGGAGCAGCCGAGACCCAGTACTTC. Residues: CASSLMGAAETQYF.